This TCR beta chain was captured by sequencing in a study of cytomegalovirus exposure and HLA in healthy donors. General study findings and limits: Previous analysis showed most TCR beta V segments were productive about 90% or about 30% of the time. Donors belonging to an Asian-associated ancestry cluster reportedly showed fewer N-insertions in productive TCRs than the roughly 670-donor mean, according to what a later analysis found. Whilst most TCR sequences proved rare, a subset of public TCRs occurred across many donors.

This clone was observed a few times. The antigen is undetermined. The PCR used 60 Vbeta and 13 Jbeta primers. Sequenced by immunoSEQ multiplex PCR; TCRdb stores in-frame clones only, minus some. This repertoire shows about 140,000 clones, almost 80% found once; its top ten account for around 1.7%. The V gene end was trimmed by 0 bases and the J gene end by 0 bases; junction bases not matched to a gene: 10. Germline V gene lookup returns CDR1 LGHNA and CDR2 YSLEER. This CDR3 region has 19 residues. The V gene is TRBV4-3, the J gene TRBJ2-1; TRBD2 aligns across 8 bases. The receptor was derived from a woman aged 25 to 39 in good health and CMV-seronegative. Input material: PBMCs. Here the CDR3 DNA reads TGCGCCAGCAGCCAAGATTTGGCGGGGGGCATTAGCTCCTACAATGAGCAGTTCTTC. Residues: CASSQDLAGGISSYNEQFF.